Shown below are 32 T cell receptor beta chains from a single sample sequenced in a study of T cells after yellow fever vaccination. TCRdb redid the calling of the 5' RACE reads with MiXCR, one entry per CDR3 protein. The data contain roughly 400,000 distinct CDR3 sequences, about 17% of them singletons. Sequencing was performed on PBMCs, taken before the yellow fever booster vaccination. The receptors derive from a man aged 18 to 30 who received the YFV17D yellow fever vaccine.

CDR3 in DNA: TGTGCCAGCAGCTTAGCGCGGGGGGGAAACACTGAAGCTTTCTTT. It specifies CASSLARGGNTEAFF. The V and J genes are TRBV7-2 and TRBJ1-1; tentatively, D is TRBD1 (5 bases). CDR1 SGHTA and CDR2 FQGNSA come from the germline V gene. V was pared by 0 bases and J by 2 bases, with 10 bases between. The CDR3 is 15 amino acids.

This clonotype occurred a few times. The chain links TRBV7-6 to TRBJ2-3; TRBD1 matches 7 bases. V trimming: 5 bases; J trimming: 0 bases; junction bases outside the gene matches: 5. Germline CDR1 reads SGHVS; CDR2 reads FNYEAQ. The CDR3 is 15 amino acids. DNA for the CDR3: TGTGCCAGCAGCCCAGGGGGTTCTAGCACAGATACGCAGTATTTT. Translating it yields CASSPGGSSTDTQYF.

The CDR3 DNA is TGTGCCAGCAGCCAGCACAATGAGCAGTTCTTC. Its translation is CASSQHNEQFF. The J gene is TRBJ2-1, the V gene TRBV4-2; D call uncertain. The germline CDR1 and CDR2 sequences are LGHNA and YNFKEQ. The CDR3 is 11 amino acids. V lost 3 bases to trimming and J lost 5 bases, with 2 bases between them.

This clonotype has more than one count but fewer than ten. The chain recombines TRBV20-1 with TRBJ2-7; D ambiguous. From germline, CDR1 is DFQATT and CDR2 SNEGSKA (reference sequence). The V end lost 6 bases, the J end lost 2 bases, and 8 bases lay between the germline ends. This CDR3 contains 11 residues. CDR3 nucleotides: TGCAGTGCCAGAAACACCTACGAGCAGTACTTC. It is translated as CSARNTYEQYF.

This clonotype appeared once. The V gene is TRBV12-3 or TRBV12-4, the J gene TRBJ2-1; 9 bases are shared with TRBD1. CDR3 length: 15 residues. V shed 5 bases and J 7 bases; nucleotides not matched to a gene: 9. The CDR3, as DNA: TGTGCCAGCAGTATCACAGGGGGCCACGGAAATGAGCAGTTCTTC. Residues: CASSITGGHGNEQFF.

Written as DNA, the CDR3 is TGTGCCAGCAGCATCAACAGGGGGTATGGCTACACCTTC. Translating gives CASSINRGYGYTF. The rearrangement uses TRBV5-4 and TRBJ1-2; 8 positions match TRBD1. The CDR3 covers 13 residues. CDR1 and CDR2 (germline): SGHNT, YYREEE (reference sequence). The V and J ends lost 4 bases and 5 bases, in that order; junction bases with no gene match: 4.

The chain employs TRBV20-1 and TRBJ2-1; weak D call: TRBD2 (6 bases). Germline CDR1 and CDR2: DFQATT and SNEGSKA (reference sequence). V was shortened by 4 bases and J by 0 bases, with 10 bases between the two germline ends. This CDR3 region has 14 residues. The CDR3 reads CSAKQGGSYNEQFF. The CDR3 coding sequence is TGCAGTGCTAAGCAGGGAGGCTCCTACAATGAGCAGTTCTTC.

The V and J genes are TRBV6-5 and TRBJ1-1; no clear D. Trimming left V 2 bases short and J 10 bases short, with 14 bases between. The CDR3 totals 13 residues. Per the germline V gene, CDR1 is MNHEY and CDR2 is SVGAGI. This CDR3 reads CASSYPDGGVAFF. CDR3 coding DNA: TGTGCCAGCAGTTACCCTGATGGAGGAGTAGCTTTCTTT.

The CDR3 spells CASSLKRSLDTNEQYF. CDR3 nucleotide sequence: TGCGCCAGCAGCTTGAAGAGGAGTCTGGATACGAACGAGCAGTACTTC. The genes are TRBV5-1 and TRBJ2-7, with D unclear. Germline CDR1 reads SGHRS; CDR2 reads YFSETQ. V was cut by 1 base and J by 5 bases, with 19 bases left in between. This CDR3 spans 16 amino acids.

This clonotype has only a few counts. This rearrangement joins TRBV6-4 to TRBJ2-1; 9 bases line up with TRBD1. The junction had 6 bases not matched to a gene; V was cut back by 10 bases and J by 5 bases. CDR3 length equals 13 residues. Germline V gene sequence: CDR1 MRHNA, CDR2 SNTAGT. DNA for the CDR3: TGTGCCACGGGACAGGGCGTCCACAATGAGCAGTTCTTC. This translates into CATGQGVHNEQFF.

This clonotype was recorded many times. The rearrangement links TRBV6-4 to TRBJ2-2, with 9 positions matching TRBD2. Trimming cost V 5 bases and J 7 bases; bases outside gene matches: 11. The germline V gene encodes CDR1 MRHNA and CDR2 SNTAGT. The CDR3 spans 16 residues. The CDR3 DNA follows: TGTGCCAGCAGTCCCTCCGGCGGGGGGGCCGGCGGGGAGCTGTTTTTT. The encoded protein is CASSPSGGGAGGELFF.

The chain carries TRBV12-3 or TRBV12-4 and TRBJ2-2; D call uncertain. This CDR3 has 14 residues. V lost 2 bases, J lost 6 bases, and 10 bases lay in between. The CDR3 sequence: CASSLNGFAGELFF. The CDR3 DNA reads TGTGCCAGCAGTTTAAATGGGTTCGCCGGGGAGCTGTTTTTT.

This clonotype was detected ten times or more. V and J are TRBV7-2 and TRBJ2-1; the match to TRBD1 covers 7 bases. The CDR3 length is 14 residues. Losses at the gene ends were 9 bases for V and 4 bases for J; bases not matched to a gene: 9. Per the germline V gene, CDR1 is SGHTA and CDR2 is FQGNSA. The CDR3 sequence is CASRRQGSYNEQFF. The CDR3 DNA reads TGTGCCAGTCGGCGACAGGGATCGTACAATGAGCAGTTCTTC.

The sample holds a few counts of this clonotype. This chain uses TRBV29-1 with TRBJ2-3; 9 bases align to TRBD1. This CDR3 has 14 residues. Germline V lookup: CDR1 SQVTM, CDR2 ANQGSEA. Trimming at V came to 4 bases and at J to 3 bases, leaving 5 bases not matched to a gene. CDR3 nucleotide sequence: TGCAGCGTTGTGGAGGGGACAGGGACAGATACGCAGTATTTT. This sequence encodes CSVVEGTGTDTQYF.

The chain couples TRBV20-1 to TRBJ2-2, with D unclear. The V end was cut by 4 bases, the J end by 5 bases, with 8 bases between. Germline V gives CDR1 DFQATT, CDR2 SNEGSKA (reference sequence). The CDR3 has 12 residues. CDR3 nucleotides: TGCAGTGCTAAGTTCATTACCGGGGAGCTGTTTTTT. The encoded protein is CSAKFITGELFF.

This clonotype was observed many times. The gene calls are TRBV5-5 and TRBJ2-6, with 8 bases that match TRBD1. This CDR3 contains 15 residues. V was pared by 6 bases and J by 12 bases, with 14 bases of the junction left unmatched. Per germline, CDR1 SGHKS and CDR2 YYEKEE (reference sequence). CDR3 sequence (DNA): TGTGCCAGCACCCTGACCACAGGGGGGCAAAGCGTCCTGACTTTC. It yields the protein CASTLTTGGQSVLTF.

This clonotype showed up just a few times. This sequence joins TRBV7-9 and TRBJ2-3, with 7 nucleotides matching TRBD2. Germline V lookup: CDR1 SEHNR, CDR2 FQNEAQ (reference sequence). The CDR3 runs to 15 residues. J lost 5 bases, V lost 5 bases, and 10 bases had no gene match. DNA for the CDR3: TGTGCCAGCAGCCGCGCTAGCGGCCCTCGAGATACGCAGTATTTT. Translation: CASSRASGPRDTQYF.

In its sample, this clonotype was seen many times. This chain links TRBV3-1 with TRBJ2-7; D remains ambiguous. Looked up from germline, CDR1 is LGHDT and CDR2 is YNNKEL (reference sequence). Between the trimmed V and J ends, which lost 0 bases and 6 bases, there was a span of 9 bases. This CDR3 has 13 residues. CDR3: CASSQELLFEQYF. The CDR3 coding sequence is TGTGCCAGCAGCCAAGAACTGTTGTTCGAGCAGTACTTC.

This clonotype appeared a few times. This sequence joins TRBV5-1 and TRBJ2-5; D is uncertain. This CDR3 contains 14 residues. Germline CDR1 SGHRS, CDR2 YFSETQ. The V gene lost 2 bases and the J gene lost 5 bases, with 13 bases spanning the gap. This CDR3 reads CASSLDSGQETQYF. CDR3 nucleotides: TGCGCCAGCAGCTTAGACTCGGGTCAGGAGACCCAGTACTTC.

This chain uses TRBV6-5 with TRBJ2-7; D not certain. The CDR3 has 13 residues. Germline loops: CDR1 MNHEY, CDR2 SVGAGI. Trimming removed 8 bases at V and 0 bases at J, with 11 bases between. The DNA for the CDR3 is TGTGCCAGCTTGAGTCCCATCTCCTACGAGCAGTACTTC. It yields the protein CASLSPISYEQYF.

This clonotype was seen a handful of times. V usage is TRBV5-1 and J usage is TRBJ2-7, with unresolved D. This CDR3 comprises 14 residues. Per germline, CDR1 SGHRS and CDR2 YFSETQ. Trimming pared 4 bases from V and 2 bases from J, leaving 13 bases between. The CDR3 DNA reads as TGCGCCAGCAGCCTGAACACCAAGACCTACGAGCAGTACTTC. Translating gives CASSLNTKTYEQYF.

This clonotype has a handful of counts. The rearrangement uses TRBV20-1 and TRBJ1-5, with D uncertain. The CDR3 extends over 12 amino acids. Per germline, CDR1 DFQATT and CDR2 SNEGSKA (reference sequence). Trimming took off 2 bases at V and 0 bases at J, with 2 bases between the two ends. The CDR3 here is CSARHSNQPQHF. The DNA of the CDR3 is TGCAGTGCTAGACATAGCAATCAGCCCCAGCATTTT.

Concerning this clonotype itself: One junction end does not reproduce the germline sequence, and a read error may be involved. The chain joins TRBV5-1 to TRBJ1-3, with D possibly TRBD1 on 5 matching bases. Germline V CDR1 and CDR2: SGHRS, YFSETQ. This CDR3 has 14 residues. This CDR3 reads CASRLEGSGNTIYF. As DNA, the CDR3 is TGCGCCAGCAGGTTGGAGGGGTCTGGAAACACCATATATTTT.

This rearrangement joins TRBV29-1 to TRBJ2-3; D is unresolved. CDR3 size: 12 residues. Germline V gene data show CDR1 as SQVTM and CDR2 as ANQGSEA. Trimming shortened V by 0 bases and J by 4 bases, and 5 bases separated the two germline ends. DNA for the CDR3: TGCAGCGTTGAAGATCGAGCAGATACGCAGTATTTT. Protein: CSVEDRADTQYF.

This clonotype was seen more than once but under ten times. CDR3 nucleotides: TGTGCCACCAGTGATTCGAAGAGGACGGCGAACACCGGGGAGCTGTTTTTT. Translation: CATSDSKRTANTGELFF. This chain uses TRBV24-1 with TRBJ2-2; unclear D gene. Trimming cost V 2 bases and J 0 bases, with 12 bases left between them. CDR1 KGHDR and CDR2 SFDVKD come from the germline V gene. The CDR3 is 17 residues long.

V usage is TRBV6-5 and J usage is TRBJ2-1, with 7 nucleotides matching TRBD2. The germline V gene encodes CDR1 MNHEY and CDR2 SVGAGI. The CDR3 totals 13 residues. Trimming removed 6 bases from V and 5 bases from J; junction bases left unmatched: 4. This CDR3 is CASRGGDHNEQFF. As DNA, the CDR3 is TGTGCCAGCAGGGGGGGGGATCACAATGAGCAGTTCTTC.

The chain employs TRBV5-4 and TRBJ2-7; TRBD1 is a possible D gene (6 bases). This CDR3 is built from 15 residues. Germline CDR1 SGHNT, CDR2 YYREEE (reference sequence). V was trimmed by 0 bases and J by 4 bases, leaving 14 bases between them. This CDR3 is CASSLALGAGYEQYF. DNA for the CDR3: TGTGCCAGCAGCTTGGCCCTGGGGGCTGGGTACGAGCAGTACTTC.

This chain joins TRBV7-2 and TRBJ2-3, with a possible D match to TRBD2 (6 bases). The length of the CDR3 is 16 residues. V shed 2 bases and J shed 3 bases, with 15 bases lying between them. Germline lookup yields CDR1 SGHTA and CDR2 FQGNSA. CDR3 region: CASSLPVAAPTDTQYF. In DNA, the CDR3 is TGTGCCAGCAGCTTACCGGTAGCGGCCCCTACAGATACGCAGTATTTT. Full variable domain (rest looked up from reference TRBV7-2 and TRBJ2-3): GAGVSQSPSNKVTEKGKDVELRCDPISGHTALYWYRQSLGQGLEFLIYFQGNSAPDKSGLPSDRFSAERTGGSVSTLTIQRTQQEDSAVYLCASSLPVAAPTDTQYFGPGTRLTVL.

The J gene is TRBJ2-7, the V gene TRBV6-5, with TRBD2 as a possible D gene (5 bases). The V end was cut by 6 bases, the J end by 7 bases, with 13 bases between. Per germline, CDR1 MNHEY and CDR2 SVGAGI. The CDR3 is 12 amino acids. This CDR3 reads CASRPRSGEQYV. In nucleotides, the CDR3 is TGTGCCAGCAGACCCAGATCGGGGGAGCAGTACGTC.

The count of this clonotype is one. This sequence joins TRBV7-8 and TRBJ1-6; a weak D match, TRBD1 (5 bases). V dropped 1 base and J dropped 9 bases, with 10 bases sitting between them. Germline V CDR1 and CDR2: SGHVS, FQNEAQ. CDR3 size: 14 residues. The CDR3 DNA follows: TGTGCCAGCAGCTTAGAATGGGGGAGTTCACCCCTCCACTTT. Translating it yields CASSLEWGSSPLHF.

V gene TRBV5-1 combines with J gene TRBJ1-1, with 9 bases lining up with TRBD1. Unmatched junction bases numbered 7, after V lost 0 bases and J lost 4 bases. The length of the CDR3 is 16 residues. Germline loops: CDR1 SGHRS, CDR2 YFSETQ. The CDR3 here is CASSLGDRAEITEAFF. CDR3 bases: TGCGCCAGCAGCTTGGGGGACAGGGCGGAGATCACTGAAGCTTTCTTT.

This clonotype was counted only a few times. The DNA of the CDR3 is TGTGCCAGCAGCTTTTCTTATGAGCAGTTCTTC. The encoded protein is CASSFSYEQFF. The rearrangement uses TRBV7-2 and TRBJ2-1; D is uncertain. The CDR3 has 11 amino acids. Germline V gives CDR1 SGHTA, CDR2 FQGNSA. Trimming cost V 3 bases and J 8 bases, with 5 bases left between them.